The T cell receptor (beta chain) described here comes from a study of Graves' ophthalmopathy and Graves' hyperthyroidism (dated by TCRdb to the late 2010s). For the study in its entirety: A patient counted as having stable hyperthyroidism if there was no progression to ophthalmopathy within 18 months of follow-up. TCR beta repertoire signatures were used to distinguish Graves' ophthalmopathy from Graves' hyperthyroidism and to predict progression to ophthalmopathy. The independent validation cohort included around 19 hyperthyroidism patients plus 17 patients who later progressed from hyperthyroidism to ophthalmopathy. Once sampling was done, hyperthyroidism patients were given methimazole at a starting dose of 30 mg daily, while ophthalmopathy patients were given high-dose intravenous methylprednisolone. T-cell repertoires of thyroid tissue and blood were compared in about six hyperthyroidism patients. In total, 135 blood samples were TCR-sequenced: 40 to 45 ophthalmopathy, over 70 hyperthyroidism and some 17 hyperthyroidism-to-ophthalmopathy patients. To explore V-J signatures distinguishing ophthalmopathy from hyperthyroidism, a discovery set of more than 95 patients (about 41 ophthalmopathy, 57 stable hyperthyroidism) was enrolled. What the work shows at the level of the full study, not this receptor alone: No statistical method was used to set the sample size in advance, and the investigators knew which group each participant was assigned to. Most expanded thyroid clonotypes with a frequency above 0.001 also appeared in blood, which suggests that blood repertoires may reflect the immune response in the thyroid. In cross-validation, the 13-signature model distinguished ophthalmopathy from stable hyperthyroidism with more than 85% sensitivity and about 81% specificity, while in the test set the corresponding values were roughly 80% and 75%. In validation, the model predicted ophthalmopathy progression with about 71% sensitivity and 72% to 80% specificity; roughly eleven predicted patients were CT-confirmed with GO in a median of around 6 months.

Hyperthyroidism patients were newly diagnosed, were aged 18 to 65 years, and had a disease duration under 2 months. Patients with other autoimmune diseases, uncontrolled infections, pregnancy or lactation were excluded from the study. Clinical symptoms, serum thyroxine, TRAb, thyroid ultrasound and orbital computed tomography formed the basis of the diagnosis. Total RNA was extracted using Trizol reagent, and RNA quality was checked on an Agilent 2100 Bioanalyzer. V is shortened by 3 bases, J by 0 bases, and the region joining them spans 9 bases. There are 14 amino acids in the CDR3, from cysteine to phenylalanine inclusive. Left in the record is the CDR3 DNA by itself, 42 bases read in frame from the first base. TCR beta CDR3 regions were amplified from RNA transcripts for repertoire sequencing. A first-round RT-PCR used HTBI primers with the Qiagen OneStep RT-PCR kit, followed by a second-round multiplex PCR, size selection and purification. The libraries underwent paired-end sequencing with 100 bp reads on an Illumina HiSeq2000. In the paper's pipeline: SOAPnuke was used to process the reads, throwing out any read that had adapters, had uncalled bases, had a mean Phred below 15, or lacked an exact constant-primer or identifier match. COPE v1.2.5 was used to merge the high-quality paired reads. Unique nucleotide sequences were defined as clonotypes and aligned to IMGT TRB V, D and J references using MiTCR v1.1. The analysis was limited to V-J combinations with a frequency above 0.0001, which together covered approximately 99% of repertoires. For each V-J combination, a TCR clonal expansion and chaos score was defined as the ratio of F50 clonal expansion to chaos observed in the TCRdist matrix. Welch's t-statistics and random forest were used to reduce the features to 10 to 15 V-J combinations, which were then used as input to a naive Bayes classifier. The Morisita-Horn index was used to measure how similar the thyroid and blood repertoires were. TCRdb passed the public sequencing reads through fastp at Q25 and MiXCR, retaining productive beta sequences. Rows are unified per CDR3 protein, each entry keeping the most common DNA and genes. The V and J calls, along with clone size, are taken from TCRdb and not from the paper's own processing. The sample records about 550,000 distinct CDR3 sequences, about 35% of which are singletons. The ten biggest clones cover about 4% of the sample.

In its sample, this clonotype was seen many times. This receptor's antigen is unknown. One base away there is no much larger clone; base qualities are not given. The rearrangement combines TRBV12-3 or TRBV12-4 with TRBJ2-7; no confident D gene assignment can be made. Input material: peripheral blood or thyroid tissue (not recorded which). The source is an adult man with Graves' hyperthyroidism. The DNA reads as follows: TGTGCCAGCAGTTTGGCGCAGGACTCCTACGAGCAGTACTTC. This sequence encodes CASSLAQDSYEQYF.